Presented here are 16 T cell receptor beta chains from one specimen sequenced in a study of T cell repertoires in cytomegalovirus infection. Their recognized antigens are unknown. TCRdb called the reads again in MiXCR, with one record for every CDR3 protein. Here the sample spans 90,000 to 110,000 distinct CDR3 sequences, around 28% being singletons. Sequencing used CD8+ T cells from cultured PBMCs, obtained from culture after CMV antigen stimulation. Source of these receptors: a human donor in good health (CMV status not recorded). Some clones in this sample may be carry-over from other donors' samples.

The table lists this clonotype with a few counts. The genes are TRBV27 and TRBJ2-7; D is unresolved. Germline CDR1 is MNHEY and CDR2 is SMNVEV (reference sequence). Trimming removed 3 bases from V and 4 bases from J, with 13 bases in between. The CDR3 extends over 14 amino acids. The CDR3, as DNA: TGTGCCAGCAGTTTCCGCTCAGAGGCTTACGAGCAGTACTTC. It encodes CASSFRSEAYEQYF.

This clonotype was observed many times. CDR3 region: CASSLVGYPGWETQYF. CDR3 sequence (DNA): TGTGCCAGCAGCTTAGTGGGGTACCCGGGATGGGAGACCCAGTACTTC. V is TRBV7-6 and J is TRBJ2-5; D may be TRBD2 (5 bases). V shed 1 base and J shed 5 bases, with 17 bases lying between them. CDR1 is SGHVS and CDR2 is FNYEAQ in the germline V gene. The CDR3 has 16 residues.

A few counts support this clonotype. This rearrangement joins TRBV10-3 to TRBJ2-2; maybe TRBD1 (6 bases). Germline assignment: CDR1 ENHRY and CDR2 SYGVKD. Trimming removed 4 bases from V and 6 bases from J, with 12 bases in between. The CDR3 runs to 14 residues. The CDR3: CAISVAGEAGELFF. For the CDR3, the DNA is TGTGCCATCAGTGTGGCAGGGGAAGCCGGGGAGCTGTTTTTT.

About this clonotype itself: An end of the junction does not agree with germline; a read error may underlie this. The chain employs TRBV11-2 and TRBJ1-1; D might be TRBD1 (5 bases). The germline CDR1 and CDR2 sequences are SGHAT and FQNNGV. This CDR3 region has 16 residues. This CDR3 reads CASSLMMRGPGTDAFF. The CDR3 DNA reads as TGTGCCAGCAGCTTAATGATGAGGGGACCGGGCACTGATGCTTTCTTT. The full variable domain, completed using reference TRBV11-2 and TRBJ1-1, is EAGVAQSPRYKIIEKRQSVAFWCNPISGHATLYWYQQILGQGPKLLIQFQNNGVVDDSQLPKDRFSAERLKGVDSTLKIQPAKLEDSAVYLCASSLMMRGPGTDAFFGQGTRLTVV.

This clonotype occurred a few times. This chain uses TRBV12-3 or TRBV12-4 with TRBJ2-2, with D unresolved. V lost 6 bases and J 5 bases, leaving 22 bases between the germline ends. The CDR3 length is 17 residues. The CDR3 nucleotides read TGTGCCAGCAGCCCTTTTTTGATGGGCCCGAGGACCGGGGAGCTGTTTTTT. This gives the protein CASSPFLMGPRTGELFF.

This chain uses TRBV6-5 with TRBJ2-5, with 9 nucleotides matching TRBD1. In germline, CDR1 is MNHEY, CDR2 SVGAGI. V trimming: 2 bases; J trimming: 4 bases; junction bases outside the gene matches: 2. The CDR3 totals 14 residues. The CDR3: CASSYGTGPETQYF. CDR3 DNA: TGTGCCAGCAGTTACGGGACAGGGCCAGAGACCCAGTACTTC.

This clonotype came up a few times. The genes are TRBV28 and TRBJ1-4, with 8 bases identical to TRBD1. The CDR3 contains 18 residues. The V segment lost 1 base and the J segment 0 bases; nucleotides outside the gene matches: 7. Germline loops: CDR1 MDHEN, CDR2 SYDVKM. The CDR3 sequence: CASSLLRTGLATNEKLFF. CDR3 sequence (DNA): TGTGCCAGCAGTTTATTACGGACAGGGCTCGCAACTAATGAAAAACTGTTTTTT.

This rearrangement joins TRBV27 to TRBJ2-7, with TRBD1 matching over 9 bases. The J segment lost 5 bases and the V segment lost 1 base, leaving 3 bases of the junction unmatched. The V gene's germline CDR1 is MNHEY and CDR2 SMNVEV (reference sequence). This CDR3 region has 14 residues. The CDR3 loop is CASSLWDRAHEQYF. As DNA, the CDR3 is TGTGCCAGCAGTTTATGGGACAGGGCACACGAGCAGTACTTC.

This clonotype was detected only once. The CDR3 sequence is CASSKGQLTKPYEQYF. The CDR3, as DNA: TGTGCCAGTAGTAAGGGACAGCTAACCAAACCTTACGAGCAGTACTTC. The V call is TRBV19, the J call TRBJ2-7; 7 positions match TRBD1. Germline V gene sequence: CDR1 LNHDA, CDR2 SQIVND (reference sequence). Trimming cost V 4 bases and J 4 bases; bases outside gene matches: 13. This CDR3 comprises 16 residues.

This clonotype was seen a few times. The rearrangement links TRBV7-9 to TRBJ1-2; D remains ambiguous. V lost 5 bases to trimming and J lost 2 bases, with 12 bases between them. CDR1 SEHNR and CDR2 FQNEAQ come from the germline V gene (reference sequence). The CDR3 length is 14 residues. The CDR3 DNA reads as TGTGCCAGCAGCCCCCCATGGGAGAACTATGGCTACACCTTC. Amino acids: CASSPPWENYGYTF.

The V gene is TRBV2, the J gene TRBJ1-5, with 8 bases identical to TRBD1. With V trimmed by 4 bases and J by 8 bases, 13 bases remained unmatched. The CDR3 consists of 16 residues. Germline CDR1 is SNHLY and CDR2 is FYNNEI. The CDR3 is CASSGPGTGINEPQHF. The CDR3 nucleotides read TGTGCCAGCAGTGGGCCAGGGACAGGTATAAATGAGCCCCAGCATTTT.

The V gene is TRBV20-1, the J gene TRBJ2-7; 10 bases match TRBD1. This CDR3 has 14 amino acids. Germline lookup yields CDR1 DFQATT and CDR2 SNEGSKA (reference sequence). V shed 1 base, J shed 3 bases, and the junction held 3 bases outside the gene matches. The CDR3 loop reads CSARAWDRGYEQYF. The CDR3 DNA sequence: TGCAGTGCTAGAGCTTGGGACAGGGGCTACGAGCAGTACTTC.

Of note for this clonotype: A much larger clone differs by one base, so this may be a read error. The chain combines TRBV7-6 with TRBJ1-1; tentative D call: TRBD1 (5 bases). CDR1 SGHVS and CDR2 FNYEAQ come from the germline V gene. CDR3 size: 13 residues. V lost 7 bases to trimming and J lost 2 bases, with 11 bases between them. CDR3: CASNTGTNTEAFF. DNA of the CDR3: TGTGCCAGCAATACGGGGACCAACACTGAAGCTTTCTTT. Based on the CDR3 plus reference TRBV7-6 and TRBJ1-1, the full variable domain is GAGVSQSPRYKVTKRGQDVALRCDPISGHVSLYWYRQALGQGPEFLTYFNYEAQQDKSGLPNDRFSAERPEGSISTLTIQRTEQRDSAMYRCASNTGTNTEAFFGQGTRLTVV.

The rearrangement joins TRBV6-1 to TRBJ2-3; TRBD1 agrees at 8 bases. Per germline, CDR1 MNHNS and CDR2 SASEGT. The V gene end was trimmed by 2 bases and the J gene end by 0 bases; junction bases not matched to a gene: 4. The CDR3 spans 16 residues. Written as DNA, the CDR3 is TGTGCCAGCAGTGAATTCCACAGGGGGAGCACAGATACGCAGTATTTT. Its protein product is CASSEFHRGSTDTQYF.

V gene TRBV5-6 combines with J gene TRBJ2-3; 7 nucleotides agree with TRBD2. The V and J ends lost 4 bases and 7 bases, in that order; junction bases with no gene match: 6. Germline V CDR1 and CDR2: SGHDT, YYEEEE. The length of the CDR3 is 13 residues. CDR3 DNA: TGTGCCAGCAGCCATTCTAGCGGAAATACGCAGTATTTT. Amino acid sequence: CASSHSSGNTQYF.

This clonotype was counted at least ten times. V is TRBV6-2 or TRBV6-3 and J is TRBJ2-1; no clear D. With 2 bases removed from V and 8 bases from J, the gap between germline ends came to 13 bases. Germline CDR1 reads MNHEY; CDR2 reads SVGEGT. The CDR3 totals 14 residues. CDR3 nucleotide sequence: TGTGCCAGCAGTTACCCAGATTCCTCGGATGAGCAGTTCTTC. Translation gives CASSYPDSSDEQFF.